The 25 T cell receptor beta chains presented below share a single source sample, sequenced in a study of Ad26.COV2.S vaccination and SARS-CoV-2 variants. Treatment of the sample: roughly 18 received Ad26.COV2.S at low or high dose, single or two shots; 5 received placebo; per-sample allocation not given. Sampling was done on day 63 after the first vaccine or placebo injection. Generated by immunoSEQ multiplex PCR, the TCRdb table keeps only in-frame clones and is missing some. The sample holds 300,000 to 500,000 clones, approximately 91% seen once. Sequenced material: peripheral blood, taken in a trial of Ad26.COV2.S vaccine versus placebo. The receptor set was obtained from a person between 18 and 65 years old who received the Ad26.COV2.S COVID-19 vaccine or a placebo.

This clone was observed once. V is TRBV27 and J is TRBJ1-2, with 9 bases matching TRBD1. Germline CDR1 and CDR2: MNHEY and SMNVEV (reference sequence). The CDR3 length is 13 residues. With 5 bases clipped from V and 4 bases from J, the junction kept 2 bases outside the gene matches. CDR3 coding DNA: TGTGCCAGCAGTATACAGGGGGCCTATGGCTACACCTTC. Its translation is CASSIQGAYGYTF.

The gene calls are TRBV9 and TRBJ2-3, with a tentative D call TRBD2 (5 bases). Trimming cost V 0 bases and J 3 bases, with 8 bases left between them. The CDR3 runs 14 residues. Germline V gene data show CDR1 as SGDLS and CDR2 as YYNGEE. The CDR3 DNA follows: TGTGCCAGCAGCGTAGACGGGGTGACAGATACGCAGTATTTT. Encoded protein: CASSVDGVTDTQYF.

The J gene is TRBJ2-7, the V gene TRBV6-5, with D possibly matching TRBD2 (5 bases). Germline V lookup: CDR1 MNHEY, CDR2 SVGAGI. CDR3 length: 14 amino acids. Trimming stripped 6 bases from V and 6 bases from J, with 18 bases between. DNA of the CDR3: TGTGCCAGCAGCTCGGACTTAGTTACGTTCGAGCAGTACTTC. It codes for CASSSDLVTFEQYF.

V is TRBV6-2 or TRBV6-3 and J is TRBJ2-7; D not certain. This CDR3 has 12 amino acids. Trimming took off 2 bases at V and 1 base at J, with 3 bases between the two ends. Per germline, CDR1 MNHEY and CDR2 SVGEGT. CDR3 residues: CASSYKSYEQYF. As DNA, the CDR3 is TGTGCCAGCAGTTACAAGTCCTACGAGCAGTACTTC.

This sequence joins TRBV9 and TRBJ2-3; the D gene could be TRBD1 or TRBD2 (5 bases each). V shed 0 bases and J shed 9 bases, with 14 bases lying between them. This CDR3 has 14 amino acids. The germline V gene encodes CDR1 SGDLS and CDR2 YYNGEE. The CDR3 protein is CASSVGGTGRTQYF. The DNA of the CDR3 is TGTGCCAGCAGCGTAGGAGGGACCGGTCGGACGCAGTATTTT.

CDR3 amino acids: CASSPTIGELFF. CDR3 nucleotide sequence: TGTGCCAGCAGTCCAACGATCGGGGAGCTGTTTTTT. This rearrangement joins TRBV27 to TRBJ2-2; D unclear. CDR3 length: 12 residues. V was trimmed by 5 bases and J by 7 bases, leaving 8 bases between them. The germline gives CDR1 MNHEY, CDR2 SMNVEV (reference sequence).

The chain links TRBV14 to TRBJ2-2; D remains ambiguous. The length of the CDR3 is 13 residues. Germline CDR1 and CDR2: SGHDN and FVKESK. With 0 bases removed from V and 10 bases from J, the gap between germline ends came to 9 bases. CDR3 sequence: CASSQDYGVELFF. CDR3 nucleotides: TGTGCCAGCAGCCAAGATTACGGCGTGGAGCTGTTTTTT. Full variable domain (missing parts from reference TRBV14 and TRBJ2-2): EAGVTQFPSHSVIEKGQTVTLRCDPISGHDNLYWYRRVMGKEIKFLLHFVKESKQDESGMPNNRFLAERTGGTYSTLKVQPAELEDSGVYFCASSQDYGVELFFGEGSRLTVL.

CDR3 in DNA: TGCAGCGTTGAAGGGACGGAGAACACTGAAGCTTTCTTT. This codes for CSVEGTENTEAFF. The chain has TRBV29-1 and TRBJ1-1; D is unresolved. The CDR3 contains 13 residues. Germline V CDR1 and CDR2: SQVTM, ANQGSEA. V lost 1 base and J 1 base, leaving 7 bases between the germline ends.

This chain connects TRBV24-1 to TRBJ1-1; D is perhaps TRBD1 (6 bases). Deletions cut 3 bases from V and 1 base from J, with 11 bases between. This CDR3 comprises 15 residues. The germline CDR1 and CDR2 sequences are KGHDR and SFDVKD. The DNA of the CDR3 is TGTGCCACCAGTGATGGGGGGCAAAGGAACACTGAAGCTTTCTTT. As protein: CATSDGGQRNTEAFF.

This clone was picked up many times. This chain uses TRBV30 with TRBJ2-7; TRBD1 might be the D (6 bases). Germline assignment: CDR1 GTSNPN and CDR2 SVGIG (reference sequence). CDR3 length: 14 residues. Trimming removed 4 bases at V and 3 bases at J, with 16 bases between. DNA for the CDR3: TGTGCCTGGACACACGGGCAGGGGAGCTACGAGCAGTACTTC. It codes for CAWTHGQGSYEQYF.

The J gene is TRBJ1-2, the V gene TRBV2; TRBD1 is a possible D gene (5 bases). V lost 5 bases and J 1 base, leaving 8 bases between the germline ends. The germline V gene encodes CDR1 SNHLY and CDR2 FYNNEI. The CDR3 has 13 residues. CDR3 sequence reads: CASSPDSNYGYTF. CDR3 coding DNA: TGTGCCAGCAGTCCCGACAGTAACTATGGCTACACCTTC. Full variable domain (missing parts from reference TRBV2 and TRBJ1-2): EPEVTQTPSHQVTQMGQEVILRCVPISNHLYFYWYRQILGQKVEFLVSFYNNEISEKSEIFDDQFSVERPDGSNFTLKIRSTKLEDSAMYFCASSPDSNYGYTFGSGTRLTVV.

The chain combines TRBV4-3 with TRBJ2-2, with TRBD2 matching over 7 bases. J was trimmed by 4 bases and V by 0 bases; bases with no gene match: 8. The CDR3 runs 17 residues. Germline V gene lookup returns CDR1 LGHNA and CDR2 YSLEER. CDR3: CASSQDLVSGSTGELFF. CDR3 DNA sequence: TGCGCCAGCAGCCAAGATCTAGTTAGCGGGTCCACCGGGGAGCTGTTTTTT.

The genes are TRBV9 and TRBJ1-2; the D gene is possibly TRBD1 (5 bases). With 0 bases removed from V and 0 bases from J, the gap between germline ends came to 15 bases. This CDR3 contains 17 residues. Germline V gene data show CDR1 as SGDLS and CDR2 as YYNGEE. CDR3 residues: CASSVDLRTTANYGYTF. The CDR3 DNA is TGTGCCAGCAGCGTAGACCTCCGGACGACAGCTAACTATGGCTACACCTTC.

This chain connects TRBV7-2 to TRBJ2-1, with 8 bases identical to TRBD2. Losses at the gene ends were 5 bases for V and 1 base for J; bases not matched to a gene: 7. Germline CDR1 is SGHTA and CDR2 is FQGNSA. The CDR3 sequence is 16 residues long. The CDR3 region is CASSPGGPSSYNEQFF. The CDR3 nucleotides read TGTGCCAGCAGCCCGGGGGGGCCAAGTTCCTACAATGAGCAGTTCTTC.

This clone has only one observation. The V and J genes are TRBV7-9 and TRBJ1-5; 8 nucleotides align to TRBD1. The CDR3 has 15 amino acids. Germline CDR1 and CDR2: SEHNR and FQNEAQ (reference sequence). The junction had 5 bases not matched to a gene; V was cut back by 6 bases and J by 1 base. In nucleotides, the CDR3 is TGTGCCAGCAGGAAACAGGGGGGGAGCAATCAGCCCCAGCATTTT. The encoded protein is CASRKQGGSNQPQHF.

The gene calls are TRBV4-1 and TRBJ2-5, with TRBD2 matching 9 bases. After removal of 3 bases from V and 1 base from J, the junction contained 9 bases not matched to a gene. CDR3 length equals 17 residues. Germline CDR1 MGHRA, CDR2 YSYEKL. CDR3 sequence reads: CASSHLSAGGIQETQYF. The CDR3 DNA is TGCGCCAGCAGCCACCTCTCAGCGGGGGGCATCCAAGAGACCCAGTACTTC.

J is TRBJ1-4 and V is TRBV3-1 (or the pseudogene TRBV3-2); 9 bases align to TRBD1. The ends lost 5 bases at V and 8 bases at J; junction bases unmatched: 6. The CDR3 is 14 residues long. The germline gives CDR1 LGHDT, CDR2 YNNKEL (reference sequence). The CDR3 is CASSWDRENEKLFF. CDR3 in DNA: TGTGCCAGCAGCTGGGACAGGGAAAACGAAAAACTGTTTTTT.

V is TRBV7-6 and J is TRBJ1-3; 7 bases are shared with TRBD1. The V and J ends lost 1 base and 2 bases, in that order; junction bases with no gene match: 5. Germline assignment: CDR1 SGHVS and CDR2 FNYEAQ. CDR3 length equals 16 residues. The CDR3 reads CASSLGRGPAGNTIYF. In DNA, the CDR3 is TGTGCCAGCAGCTTAGGAAGGGGGCCGGCTGGAAACACCATATATTTT.

The gene calls are TRBV6-1 and TRBJ1-5; D might be TRBD1 (5 bases). The CDR3 is 16 amino acids. Looked up from germline, CDR1 is MNHNS and CDR2 is SASEGT. The ends were cut back, 1 base at V and 2 bases at J, with 12 bases in the middle. CDR3 protein: CASSEGEGMRNQPQHF. The DNA of the CDR3 is TGTGCCAGCAGTGAAGGCGAGGGGATGCGCAATCAGCCCCAGCATTTT.

This chain uses TRBV7-8 with TRBJ1-2; possibly TRBD1 for D (5 bases). CDR1 is SGHVS and CDR2 is FQNEAQ in the germline V gene. V shed 8 bases and J shed 5 bases, with 12 bases lying between them. This CDR3 region has 12 residues. The CDR3 protein is CASSTGGYGYTF. As DNA, the CDR3 is TGTGCCAGCTCAACGGGGGGGTATGGCTACACCTTC.

This clone was picked up one time. The chain has TRBV5-4 and TRBJ2-7, with 9 bases that match TRBD1. Germline CDR1 is SGHNT and CDR2 is YYREEE (reference sequence). The ends lost 6 bases at V and 3 bases at J; junction bases unmatched: 4. The CDR3 sequence is 13 residues long. The CDR3 here is CASTTGQGYEQYF. CDR3 nucleotide sequence: TGTGCCAGCACTACGGGACAGGGCTACGAGCAGTACTTC.

The V and J genes are TRBV29-1 and TRBJ2-1, with D perhaps TRBD1 (5 bases). The CDR3 contains 18 residues. V was clipped by 7 bases and J by 3 bases, with 28 bases between them. Germline CDR1 reads SQVTM; CDR2 reads ANQGSEA. The DNA for the CDR3 is TGCAGCGCCCTAGGGTCCCCTCAGGGCTTCCTATTCTACAATGAGCAGTTCTTC. Its translation: CSALGSPQGFLFYNEQFF.

This clone has ten or more counts. The chain joins TRBV9 to TRBJ1-2, with a possible D match to TRBD1 (5 bases). Germline CDR1 is SGDLS and CDR2 is YYNGEE. This CDR3 region has 14 residues. V lost 3 bases and J lost 4, with 13 bases in between. The CDR3 nucleotides are TGTGCCAGCAGCGGTCCCCGGGGCACCTATGGCTACACCTTC. It is translated as CASSGPRGTYGYTF.

The chain employs TRBV5-1 and TRBJ1-4; D not certain. This CDR3 has 15 residues. From germline, CDR1 is SGHRS and CDR2 YFSETQ. V lost 4 bases and J 8 bases, leaving 18 bases between the germline ends. CDR3 nucleotide sequence: TGCGCCAGCAGCCCCTCCACCGGACGCGGGGAAAAACTGTTTTTT. Amino acids: CASSPSTGRGEKLFF.

The genes are TRBV19 and TRBJ1-5, with D tentatively TRBD1 (5 bases). Germline loops: CDR1 LNHDA, CDR2 SQIVND (reference sequence). V dropped 5 bases and J dropped 2 bases, with 13 bases sitting between them. The CDR3 covers 15 residues. This CDR3 reads CASSRQGQGNQPQHF. CDR3 coding DNA: TGTGCCAGTAGTCGGCAGGGTCAGGGCAATCAGCCCCAGCATTTT.